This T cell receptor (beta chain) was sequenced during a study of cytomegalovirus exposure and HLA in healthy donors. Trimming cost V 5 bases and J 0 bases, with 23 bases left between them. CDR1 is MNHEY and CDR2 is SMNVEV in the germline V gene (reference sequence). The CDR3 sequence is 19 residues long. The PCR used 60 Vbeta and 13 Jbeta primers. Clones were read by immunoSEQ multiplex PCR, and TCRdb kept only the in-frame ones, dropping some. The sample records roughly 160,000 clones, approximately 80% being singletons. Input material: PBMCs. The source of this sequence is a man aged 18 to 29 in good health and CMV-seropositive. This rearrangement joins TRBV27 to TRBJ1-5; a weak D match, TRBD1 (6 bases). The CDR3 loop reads CASSPIGDMGRYSNQPQHF. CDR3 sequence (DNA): TGTGCCAGCAGTCCCATAGGGGACATGGGACGTTATAGCAATCAGCCCCAGCATTTT.